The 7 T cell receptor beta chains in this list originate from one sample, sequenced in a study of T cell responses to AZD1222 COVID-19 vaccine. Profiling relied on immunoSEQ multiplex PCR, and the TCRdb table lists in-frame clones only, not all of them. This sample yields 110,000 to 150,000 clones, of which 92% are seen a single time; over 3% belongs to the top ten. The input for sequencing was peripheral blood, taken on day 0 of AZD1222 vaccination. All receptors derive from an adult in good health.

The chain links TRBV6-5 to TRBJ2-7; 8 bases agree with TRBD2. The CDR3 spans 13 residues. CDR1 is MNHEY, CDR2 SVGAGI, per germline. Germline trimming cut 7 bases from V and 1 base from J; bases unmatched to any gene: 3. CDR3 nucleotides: TGTGCCAGCACAACTAGCGGTTCCTACGAGCAGTACTTC. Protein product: CASTTSGSYEQYF.

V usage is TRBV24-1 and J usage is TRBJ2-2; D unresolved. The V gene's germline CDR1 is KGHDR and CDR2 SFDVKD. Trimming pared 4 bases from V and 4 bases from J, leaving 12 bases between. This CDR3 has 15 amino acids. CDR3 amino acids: CATSDRSSSTGELFF. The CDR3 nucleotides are TGTGCCACCAGTGACCGGTCCTCTTCCACCGGGGAGCTGTTTTTT.

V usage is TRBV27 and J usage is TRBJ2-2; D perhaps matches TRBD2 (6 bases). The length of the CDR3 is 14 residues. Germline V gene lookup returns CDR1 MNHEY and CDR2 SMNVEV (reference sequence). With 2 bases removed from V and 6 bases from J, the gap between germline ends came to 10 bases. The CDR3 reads CASSLGGVAGELFF. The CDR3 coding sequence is TGTGCCAGCAGTTTAGGAGGGGTCGCCGGGGAGCTGTTTTTT.

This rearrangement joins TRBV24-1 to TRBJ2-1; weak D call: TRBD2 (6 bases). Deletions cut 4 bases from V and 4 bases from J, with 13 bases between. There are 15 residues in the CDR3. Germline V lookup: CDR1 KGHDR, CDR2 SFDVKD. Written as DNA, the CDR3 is TGTGCCACCAGTGAAAACGCGGGATATTACAATGAGCAGTTCTTC. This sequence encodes CATSENAGYYNEQFF.

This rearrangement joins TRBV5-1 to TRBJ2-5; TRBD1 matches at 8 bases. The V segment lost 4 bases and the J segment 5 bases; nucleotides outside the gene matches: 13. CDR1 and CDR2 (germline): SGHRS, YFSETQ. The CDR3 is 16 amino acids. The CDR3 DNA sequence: TGCGCCAGCAGCCCCCCGGGGCAGGGGGCCTTCGAGACCCAGTACTTC. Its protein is CASSPPGQGAFETQYF.

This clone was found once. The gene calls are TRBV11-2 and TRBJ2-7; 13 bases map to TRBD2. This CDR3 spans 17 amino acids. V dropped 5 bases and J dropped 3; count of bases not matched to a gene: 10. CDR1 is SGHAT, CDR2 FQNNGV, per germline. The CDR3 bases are TGTGCCAGCAGCCTAGGGACTAGCGGGATACGGAGCTACGAGCAGTACTTC. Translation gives CASSLGTSGIRSYEQYF. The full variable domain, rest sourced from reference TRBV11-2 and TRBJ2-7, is EAGVAQSPRYKIIEKRQSVAFWCNPISGHATLYWYQQILGQGPKLLIQFQNNGVVDDSQLPKDRFSAERLKGVDSTLKIQPAKLEDSAVYLCASSLGTSGIRSYEQYFGPGTRLTVT.

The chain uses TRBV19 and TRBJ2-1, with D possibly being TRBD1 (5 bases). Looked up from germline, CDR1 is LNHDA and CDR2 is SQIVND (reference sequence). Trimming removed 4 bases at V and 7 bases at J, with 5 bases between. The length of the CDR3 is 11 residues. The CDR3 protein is CASSKGNEQFF. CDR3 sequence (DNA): TGTGCCAGTAGTAAGGGGAATGAGCAGTTCTTC. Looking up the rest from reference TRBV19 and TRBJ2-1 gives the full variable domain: DGGITQSPKYLFRKEGQNVTLSCEQNLNHDAMYWYRQDPGQGLRLIYYSQIVNDFQKGDIAEGYSVSREKKESFPLTVTSAQKNPTAFYLCASSKGNEQFFGPGTRLTVL.